This entry concerns a single TCR beta chain. The study recruited people aged about 18 to 95 years across approximately 23 US areas. Two consecutive negative NP/OP PCR tests, clearance, or resolved symptoms defined Cohort 3 recovery. Germline V gene lookup returns CDR1 SGHAT and CDR2 FQNNGV. The CDR3 runs 12 residues. This record comes from a study of blood T cell repertoires in COVID-19. The repertoire was sequenced with immunoSEQ multiplex PCR; TCRdb's copy has only in-frame clones and lacks some. Of 300,000 to 350,000 clones in the sample, less than 90% are singletons; the top ten hold roughly 1%. Source material: PBMCs or T cells enriched from blood (not recorded which). V gene TRBV11-2 combines with J gene TRBJ2-1; D perhaps matches TRBD2 (6 bases). The source of this sequence is a woman in her 30s who had recovered from COVID-19. CDR3 amino acids: CATRRGNNEQFF. Written as DNA, the CDR3 is TGTGCTACGCGGCGGGGAAACAATGAGCAGTTCTTC.